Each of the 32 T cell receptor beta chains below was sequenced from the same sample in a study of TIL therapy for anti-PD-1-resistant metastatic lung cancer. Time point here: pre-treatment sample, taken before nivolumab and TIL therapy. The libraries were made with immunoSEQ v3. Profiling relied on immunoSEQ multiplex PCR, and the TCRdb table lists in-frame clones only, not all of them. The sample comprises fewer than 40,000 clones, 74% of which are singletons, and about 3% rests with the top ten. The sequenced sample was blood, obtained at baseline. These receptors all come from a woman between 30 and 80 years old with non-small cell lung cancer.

CDR3 protein: CSVLPGIYSYEQYF. DNA of the CDR3: TGCAGCGTTCTTCCGGGAATTTACTCCTACGAGCAGTACTTC. The chain uses TRBV29-1 and TRBJ2-7; D is perhaps TRBD2 (5 bases). The CDR3 has 14 residues. Germline CDR1 reads SQVTM; CDR2 reads ANQGSEA. The ends were cut back, 5 bases at V and 0 bases at J, with 14 bases in the middle.

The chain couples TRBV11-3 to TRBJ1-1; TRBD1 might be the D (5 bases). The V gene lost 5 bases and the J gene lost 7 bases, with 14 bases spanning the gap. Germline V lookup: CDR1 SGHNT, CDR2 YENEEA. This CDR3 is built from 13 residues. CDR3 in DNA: TGTGCCAGCAGCACCTTGGGGGGAGGTGAAGCTTTCTTT. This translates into CASSTLGGGEAFF.

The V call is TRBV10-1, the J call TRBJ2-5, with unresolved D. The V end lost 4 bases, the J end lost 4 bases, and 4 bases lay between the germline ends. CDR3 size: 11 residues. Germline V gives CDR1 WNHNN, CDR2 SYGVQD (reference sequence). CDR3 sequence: CASSARETQYF. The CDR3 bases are TGCGCCAGCAGTGCGCGAGAGACCCAGTACTTC.

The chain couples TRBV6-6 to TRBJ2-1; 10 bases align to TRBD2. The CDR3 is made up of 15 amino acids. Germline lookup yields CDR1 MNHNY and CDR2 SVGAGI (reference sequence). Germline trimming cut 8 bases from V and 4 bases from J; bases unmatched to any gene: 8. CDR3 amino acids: CASGHTLAGYNEQFF. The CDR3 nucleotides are TGTGCCAGCGGACACACACTAGCGGGATACAATGAGCAGTTCTTC.

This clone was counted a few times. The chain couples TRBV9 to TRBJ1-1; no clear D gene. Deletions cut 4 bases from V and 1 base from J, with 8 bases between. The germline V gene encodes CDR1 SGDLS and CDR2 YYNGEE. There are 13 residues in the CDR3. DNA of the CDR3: TGTGCCAGCAGCACGACGGGGAACACTGAAGCTTTCTTT. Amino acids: CASSTTGNTEAFF.

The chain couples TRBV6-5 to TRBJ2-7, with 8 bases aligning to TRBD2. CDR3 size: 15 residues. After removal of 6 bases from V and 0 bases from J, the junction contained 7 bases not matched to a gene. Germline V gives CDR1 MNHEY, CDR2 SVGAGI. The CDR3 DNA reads TGTGCCAGCAGCCGGACTAGCCGAGCCTCCTACGAGCAGTACTTC. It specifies CASSRTSRASYEQYF.

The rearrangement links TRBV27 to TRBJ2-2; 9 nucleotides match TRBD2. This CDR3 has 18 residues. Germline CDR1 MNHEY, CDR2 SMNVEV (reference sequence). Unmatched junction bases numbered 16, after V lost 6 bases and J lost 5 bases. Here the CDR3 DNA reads TGTGCCAGCAGCCCCCTTATTAGCGGGAGCAGGGTGACCGGGGAGCTGTTTTTT. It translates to CASSPLISGSRVTGELFF.

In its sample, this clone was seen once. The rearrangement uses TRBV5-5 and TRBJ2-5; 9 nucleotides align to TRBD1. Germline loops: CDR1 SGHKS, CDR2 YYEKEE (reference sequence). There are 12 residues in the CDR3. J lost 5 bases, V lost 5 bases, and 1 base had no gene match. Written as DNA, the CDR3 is TGTGCCAGCAGTGACAGGGGGGAGACCCAGTACTTC. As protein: CASSDRGETQYF. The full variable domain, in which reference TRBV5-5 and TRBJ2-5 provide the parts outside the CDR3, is DAGVTQSPTHLIKTRGQQVTLRCSPISGHKSVSWYQQVLGQGPQFIFQYYEKEERGRGNFPDRFSARQFPNYSSELNVNALLLGDSALYLCASSDRGETQYFGPGTRLLVL.

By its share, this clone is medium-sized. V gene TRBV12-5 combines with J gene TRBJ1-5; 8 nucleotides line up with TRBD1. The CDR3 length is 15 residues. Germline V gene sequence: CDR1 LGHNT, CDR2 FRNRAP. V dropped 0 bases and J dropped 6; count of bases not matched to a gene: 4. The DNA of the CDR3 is TGTGCTAGTGGTTTGGTAGGACAGGGAGGTCAGCCCCAGCATTTT. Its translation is CASGLVGQGGQPQHF.

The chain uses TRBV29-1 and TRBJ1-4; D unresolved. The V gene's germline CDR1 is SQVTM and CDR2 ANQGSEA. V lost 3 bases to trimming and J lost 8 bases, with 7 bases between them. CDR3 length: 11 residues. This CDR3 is CSVDAGEKLFF. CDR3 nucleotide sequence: TGCAGCGTTGATGCGGGGGAAAAACTGTTTTTT.

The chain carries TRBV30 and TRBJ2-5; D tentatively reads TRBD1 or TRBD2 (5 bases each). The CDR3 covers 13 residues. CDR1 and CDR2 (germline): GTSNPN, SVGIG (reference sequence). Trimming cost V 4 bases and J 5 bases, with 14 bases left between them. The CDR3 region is CAWIAWDDETQYF. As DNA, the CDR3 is TGTGCCTGGATTGCCTGGGACGACGAGACCCAGTACTTC. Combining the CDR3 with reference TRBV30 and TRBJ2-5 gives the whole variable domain SQTIHQWPATLVQPVGSPLSLECTVEGTSNPNLYWYRQAAGRGLQLLFYSVGIGQISSEVPQNLSASRPQDRQFILSSKKLLLSDSGFYLCAWIAWDDETQYFGPGTRLLVL.

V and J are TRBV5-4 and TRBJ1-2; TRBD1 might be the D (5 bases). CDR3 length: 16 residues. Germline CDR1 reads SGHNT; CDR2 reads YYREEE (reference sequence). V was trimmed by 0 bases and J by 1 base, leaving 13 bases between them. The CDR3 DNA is TGTGCCAGCAGCTTGGCCAGGGCCCATCTTAACTATGGCTACACCTTC. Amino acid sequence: CASSLARAHLNYGYTF.

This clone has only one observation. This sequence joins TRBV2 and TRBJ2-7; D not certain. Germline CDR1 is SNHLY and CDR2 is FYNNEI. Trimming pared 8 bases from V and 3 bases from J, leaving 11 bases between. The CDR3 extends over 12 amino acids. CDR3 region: CASLGSVYEQYF. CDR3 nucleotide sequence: TGTGCCAGCCTCGGAAGTGTCTACGAGCAGTACTTC.

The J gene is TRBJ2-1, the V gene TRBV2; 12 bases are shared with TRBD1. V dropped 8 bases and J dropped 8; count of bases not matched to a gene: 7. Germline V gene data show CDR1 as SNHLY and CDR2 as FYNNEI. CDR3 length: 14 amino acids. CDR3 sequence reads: CASPRDRGLDEQFF. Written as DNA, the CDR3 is TGTGCCAGCCCCCGGGACAGGGGGCTCGATGAGCAGTTCTTC. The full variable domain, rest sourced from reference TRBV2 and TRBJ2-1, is EPEVTQTPSHQVTQMGQEVILRCVPISNHLYFYWYRQILGQKVEFLVSFYNNEISEKSEIFDDQFSVERPDGSNFTLKIRSTKLEDSAMYFCASPRDRGLDEQFFGPGTRLTVL.

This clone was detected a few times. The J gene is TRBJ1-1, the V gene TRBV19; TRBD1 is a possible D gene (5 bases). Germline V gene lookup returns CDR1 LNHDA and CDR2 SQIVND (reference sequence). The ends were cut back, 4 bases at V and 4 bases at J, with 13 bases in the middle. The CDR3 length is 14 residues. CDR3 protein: CASSSSRVSTEAFF. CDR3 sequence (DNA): TGTGCCAGTAGTAGTTCCAGGGTTAGCACTGAAGCTTTCTTT.

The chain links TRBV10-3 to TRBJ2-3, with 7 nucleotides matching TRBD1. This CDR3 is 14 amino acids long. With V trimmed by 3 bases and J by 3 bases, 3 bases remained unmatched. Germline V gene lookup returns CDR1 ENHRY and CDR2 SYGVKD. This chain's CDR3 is CAISEGDRTDTQYF. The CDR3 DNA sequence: TGTGCCATCAGTGAAGGGGACAGAACAGATACGCAGTATTTT.

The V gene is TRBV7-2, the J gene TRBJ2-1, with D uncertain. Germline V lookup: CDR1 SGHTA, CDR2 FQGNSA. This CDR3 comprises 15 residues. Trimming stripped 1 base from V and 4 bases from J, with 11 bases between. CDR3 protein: CASSLDLGLYNEQFF. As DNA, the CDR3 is TGTGCCAGCAGCTTAGATCTGGGGTTATACAATGAGCAGTTCTTC.

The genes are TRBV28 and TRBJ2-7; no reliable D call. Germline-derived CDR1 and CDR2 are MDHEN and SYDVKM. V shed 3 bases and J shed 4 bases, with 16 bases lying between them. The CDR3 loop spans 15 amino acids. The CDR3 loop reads CASSFIGSQLYEQYF. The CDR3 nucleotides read TGTGCCAGCAGTTTTATAGGTTCACAACTTTACGAGCAGTACTTC.

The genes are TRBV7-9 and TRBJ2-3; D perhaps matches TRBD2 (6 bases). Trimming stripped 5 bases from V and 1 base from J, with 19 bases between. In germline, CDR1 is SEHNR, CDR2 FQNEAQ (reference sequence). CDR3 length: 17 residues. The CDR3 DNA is TGTGCCAGCAGCAGGGGAGGAACGAGCGGGCGCACAGATACGCAGTATTTT. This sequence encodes CASSRGGTSGRTDTQYF.

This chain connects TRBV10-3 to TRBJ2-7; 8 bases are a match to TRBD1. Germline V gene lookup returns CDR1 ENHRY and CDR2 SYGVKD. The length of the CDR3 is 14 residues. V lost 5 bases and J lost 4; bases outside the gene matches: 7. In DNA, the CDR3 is TGTGCCATCAGTCAGGGGGCTGGGAAGTACGAGCAGTACTTC. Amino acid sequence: CAISQGAGKYEQYF.

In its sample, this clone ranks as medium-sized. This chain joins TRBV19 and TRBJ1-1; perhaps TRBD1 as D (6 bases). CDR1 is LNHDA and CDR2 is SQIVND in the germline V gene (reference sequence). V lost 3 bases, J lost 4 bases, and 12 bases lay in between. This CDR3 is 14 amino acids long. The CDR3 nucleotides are TGTGCCAGTAGTATCTGGGGGGCTGGCACTGAAGCTTTCTTT. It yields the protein CASSIWGAGTEAFF.

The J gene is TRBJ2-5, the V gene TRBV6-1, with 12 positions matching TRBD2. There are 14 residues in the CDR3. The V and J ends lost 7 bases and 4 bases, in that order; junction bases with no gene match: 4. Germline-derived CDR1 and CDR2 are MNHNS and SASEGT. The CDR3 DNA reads TGTGCCAGCAAGACTAGCGGGAGTGTAGAGACCCAGTACTTC. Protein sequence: CASKTSGSVETQYF.

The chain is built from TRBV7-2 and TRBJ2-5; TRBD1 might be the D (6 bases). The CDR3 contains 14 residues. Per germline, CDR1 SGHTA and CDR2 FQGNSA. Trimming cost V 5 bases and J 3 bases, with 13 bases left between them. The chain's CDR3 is CASSQRTVKETQYF. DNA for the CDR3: TGTGCCAGCAGCCAGCGGACAGTAAAAGAGACCCAGTACTTC.

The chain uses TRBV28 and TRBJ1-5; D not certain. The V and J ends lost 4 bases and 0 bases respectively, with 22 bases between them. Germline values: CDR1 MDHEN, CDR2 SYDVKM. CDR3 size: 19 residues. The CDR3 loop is CASSSIQDRGLSSNQPQHF. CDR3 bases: TGTGCCAGCAGTTCTATTCAGGACCGAGGATTAAGTAGCAATCAGCCCCAGCATTTT.

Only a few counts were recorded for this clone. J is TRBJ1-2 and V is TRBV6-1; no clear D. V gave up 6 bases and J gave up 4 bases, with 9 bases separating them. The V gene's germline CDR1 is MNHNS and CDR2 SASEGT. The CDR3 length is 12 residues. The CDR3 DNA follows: TGTGCCAGCAGGAAGACGGGCTATGGCTACACCTTC. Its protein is CASRKTGYGYTF.

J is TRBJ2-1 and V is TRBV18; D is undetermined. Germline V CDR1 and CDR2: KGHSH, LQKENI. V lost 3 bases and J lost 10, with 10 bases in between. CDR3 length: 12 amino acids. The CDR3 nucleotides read TGTGCCAGCTCACCCTTAGAAAACGAGCAGTTCTTC. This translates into CASSPLENEQFF.

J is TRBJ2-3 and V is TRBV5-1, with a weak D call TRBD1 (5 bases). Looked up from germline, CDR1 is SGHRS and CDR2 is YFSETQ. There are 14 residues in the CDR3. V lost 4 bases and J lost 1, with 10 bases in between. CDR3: CASSRQTGTDTQYF. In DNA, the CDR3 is TGCGCCAGCAGCCGACAGACAGGCACAGATACGCAGTATTTT.

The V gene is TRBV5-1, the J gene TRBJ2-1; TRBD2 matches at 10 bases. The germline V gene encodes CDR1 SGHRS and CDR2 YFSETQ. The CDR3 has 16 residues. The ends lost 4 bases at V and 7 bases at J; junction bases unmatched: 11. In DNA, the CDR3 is TGCGCCAGCAGCGCGGCGGCTAGCGGGAGTGTTAATGAGCAGTTCTTC. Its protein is CASSAAASGSVNEQFF.

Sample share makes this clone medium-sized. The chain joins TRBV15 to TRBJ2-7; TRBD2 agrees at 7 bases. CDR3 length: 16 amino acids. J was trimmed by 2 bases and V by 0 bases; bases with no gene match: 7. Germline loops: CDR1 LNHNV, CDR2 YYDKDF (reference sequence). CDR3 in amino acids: CATSRDTSGRTYEQYF. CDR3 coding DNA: TGTGCCACCAGCAGAGATACGTCCGGGAGGACCTACGAGCAGTACTTC.

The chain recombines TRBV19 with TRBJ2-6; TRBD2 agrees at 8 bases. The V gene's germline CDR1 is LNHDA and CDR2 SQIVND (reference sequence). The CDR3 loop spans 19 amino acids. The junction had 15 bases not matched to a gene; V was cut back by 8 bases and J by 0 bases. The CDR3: CASQLGITSGRSGANVLTF. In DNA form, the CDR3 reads TGTGCCAGTCAGTTGGGGATCACTAGCGGCCGCTCTGGGGCCAACGTCCTGACTTTC.

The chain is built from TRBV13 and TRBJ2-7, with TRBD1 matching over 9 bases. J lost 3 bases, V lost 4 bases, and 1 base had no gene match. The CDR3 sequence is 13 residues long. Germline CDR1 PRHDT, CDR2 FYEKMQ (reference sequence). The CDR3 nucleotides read TGTGCCAGCAGCTCGGGACAGGGCTACGAGCAGTACTTC. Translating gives CASSSGQGYEQYF.

The CDR3 bases are TGTGCCAGCTCACCTGAACGGGACAGGGGAGACGAGCAGTACTTC. This sequence encodes CASSPERDRGDEQYF. The gene calls are TRBV18 and TRBJ2-7; TRBD1 matches at 10 bases. Germline assignment: CDR1 KGHSH and CDR2 LQKENI. This CDR3 is built from 15 residues. Germline trimming cut 3 bases from V and 5 bases from J; bases unmatched to any gene: 7.